This TCR beta chain was found in a study of glioma-infiltrating T cells after dendritic cell vaccination. The overall study: The vaccine used monocyte-derived dendritic cells pulsed overnight with autologous tumor lysate.

This clone was picked up a small number of times. The V and J ends lost 0 bases and 0 bases respectively, with 9 bases between them. From germline, CDR1 is SGDLS and CDR2 YYNGEE. CDR3 length: 15 amino acids. The time point is: after dendritic cell vaccination, including at tumor progression/relapse. Fresh-frozen tumor tissue and more than two years of survival data were available for all. Primers: 60 V beta forward and 13 J beta reverse. Clones were read by immunoSEQ multiplex PCR, and TCRdb kept only the in-frame ones, dropping some. The data contain some 99,000 clones, 65% to 85% of them seen just once; the ten biggest clones take up around 5.4%.

J is TRBJ1-2 and V is TRBV9; possibly TRBD1 for D (6 bases). Sequenced material: blood, taken after dendritic cell vaccination. The source of this sequence is a human donor with glioblastoma. CDR3 in amino acids: CASSVEGDSNYGYTF. CDR3 in DNA: TGTGCCAGCAGCGTAGAGGGGGATTCTAACTATGGCTACACCTTC.